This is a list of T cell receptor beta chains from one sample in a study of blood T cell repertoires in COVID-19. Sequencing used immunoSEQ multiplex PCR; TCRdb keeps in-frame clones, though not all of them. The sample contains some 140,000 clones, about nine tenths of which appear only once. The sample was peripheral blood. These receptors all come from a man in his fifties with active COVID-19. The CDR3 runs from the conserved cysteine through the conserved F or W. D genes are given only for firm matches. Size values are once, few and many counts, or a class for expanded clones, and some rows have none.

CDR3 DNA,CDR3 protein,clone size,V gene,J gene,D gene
TGTGCCAGCAGTTGGGCGGAGGGACACGAGCAGTACTTC,CASSWAEGHEQYF,NA,TRBV6-2/TRBV6-3,TRBJ2-7,NA
TGTGCCAGCAGCTCTTCCGGGAGCTATAGCAATCAGCCCCAGCATTTT,CASSSSGSYSNQPQHF,many,TRBV7-3,TRBJ1-5,NA
TGTGCCAGCAGTTGGGAGACAGGGGCATACGAGCAGTACTTC,CASSWETGAYEQYF,NA,TRBV6-5,TRBJ2-7,TRBD1
TGTGCCAGCGAAGGGGACTATAGCAATCAGCCCCAGCATTTT,CASEGDYSNQPQHF,NA,TRBV6-5,TRBJ1-5,NA
TGTGCCAGCAGCCTAAAAGGACAGGGTGGGTCTGAAGCTTTCTTT,CASSLKGQGGSEAFF,NA,TRBV11-2,TRBJ1-1,TRBD1
TGTGCCAGTAGTAGCAGGCAGGGGTCCCACGAGCAGTACTTC,CASSSRQGSHEQYF,NA,TRBV19,TRBJ2-7,NA
TGTGCCAGCAGCTTGGGGGACATTAGCAATCAGCCCCAGCATTTT,CASSLGDISNQPQHF,NA,TRBV7-8,TRBJ1-5,NA
TGCAGTGCTAGACTAGTAGGGGAGCTGTTTTTT,CSARLVGELFF,NA,TRBV20-1,TRBJ2-2,NA
TGCGCCAGCAGTCAACAAATCAAAAACATTCAGTACTTC,CASSQQIKNIQYF,NA,TRBV23-1,TRBJ2-4,NA
TGTGCCAGCAGCTTAGATGCGGAAAACTATGGCTACACCTTC,CASSLDAENYGYTF,NA,TRBV11-2,TRBJ1-2,NA
TGTGCCAGCAGCCTGGACTCTCAGTCGACGCCCCAGCATTTT,CASSLDSQSTPQHF,NA,TRBV7-6,TRBJ1-5,NA
TGTGCCAGCAGCTTACCACAGGATCAGCGCGGCGAAGCTTTCTTT,CASSLPQDQRGEAFF,NA,TRBV7-9,TRBJ1-1,NA
TGTGCCAGCAGCTTGGACGGGTGGCCTGGAAACACCATATATTTT,CASSLDGWPGNTIYF,once,TRBV5-8,TRBJ1-3,NA
TGCGCCAGCAGCCAAGGGGCAGCAGGAAACACCATATATTTT,CASSQGAAGNTIYF,NA,TRBV4-1,TRBJ1-3,NA
TGTGCCAGCACGAGGCATAGTGCTGAAGCTTTCTTT,CASTRHSAEAFF,NA,TRBV6-5,TRBJ1-1,NA
TGTGCCAGCAGCTTTGCCGGGGGAGGCTACGAGCAGTACTTC,CASSFAGGGYEQYF,NA,TRBV7-2,TRBJ2-7,NA
TGTGCCAGCAGCTTTGGGGACACCTTTTTCACTGAAGCTTTCTTT,CASSFGDTFFTEAFF,NA,TRBV7-9,TRBJ1-1,NA
TGCGCCAGCAGCTTTAGCGGGGCGCGCACAGATACGCAGTATTTT,CASSFSGARTDTQYF,once,TRBV5-1,TRBJ2-3,TRBD2
TGCAGCGAAAAACAGGGGACTGAGCAGTTCTTC,CSEKQGTEQFF,NA,TRBV20-1,TRBJ2-1,TRBD1
TGCGCCAGCAGAACTGGACAGGGTGATCGCACTGAAGCTTTCTTT,CASRTGQGDRTEAFF,NA,TRBV4-1,TRBJ1-1,TRBD1
TGTGCCAGCAGGGGGGCGGCTAGCAGGGGAGCTGGGGTCTTC,CASRGAASRGAGVF,NA,TRBV27,TRBJ2-1,NA
TGTGCCATCAGTGAGTCCGGGGGGGATGGCTACACCTTC,CAISESGGDGYTF,once,TRBV10-3,TRBJ1-2,NA
TGTGCCAGCAGCTTTCAGGGGCCTGGCTACACCTTC,CASSFQGPGYTF,NA,TRBV7-9,TRBJ1-2,NA
TGCGCCAGCAGCTTGGAGGCAGGGGGGATTCGCTCTGGAAACACCATATATTTT,CASSLEAGGIRSGNTIYF,once,TRBV5-1,TRBJ1-3,TRBD1
TGTGCCAGCAGCCTCCGGCGGACAGATACGCAGTATTTT,CASSLRRTDTQYF,NA,TRBV5-6,TRBJ2-3,NA
TGTGCCTGGAGTGTATCGTTGGGGGGGAGTCGCTCTGGGGCCAACGTCCTGACTTTC,CAWSVSLGGSRSGANVLTF,NA,TRBV30,TRBJ2-6,TRBD2
TGTGCCAGCAGTATTGGGACAGGGAGCGGCGACGAGCAGTACTTC,CASSIGTGSGDEQYF,NA,TRBV6-2/TRBV6-3,TRBJ2-7,TRBD1
TGTGCCAGCAGTCGACCCGGGACAATAAAAAACATTCAGTACTTC,CASSRPGTIKNIQYF,NA,TRBV2,TRBJ2-4,NA
TGTGCCAGCAGACTACGAGGCTGGGGGGGGAACTATGGCTACACCTTC,CASRLRGWGGNYGYTF,once,TRBV6-6,TRBJ1-2,NA
TGTGCCAGCAGAGACAGACGCTACGAGCAGTACTTC,CASRDRRYEQYF,NA,TRBV12-3/TRBV12-4,TRBJ2-7,NA
TGTGCCAGTAGTAGCCCGTCGAAGGACAGGGGAAAAGCTTTCTTT,CASSSPSKDRGKAFF,NA,TRBV19,TRBJ1-1,TRBD1
TGTGCCAGTAGCCTACAGGGGGCTTTCTTT,CASSLQGAFF,NA,TRBV19,TRBJ1-1,TRBD1
TGTGCCAGCAGCCCACCCCTCAGGACTAGTTTAGGCAACGAGCAGTACTTC,CASSPPLRTSLGNEQYF,NA,TRBV7-8,TRBJ2-7,TRBD2
TGTGCCAGCAGCCTCGAGACTGCCTACGAGCAGTACTTC,CASSLETAYEQYF,NA,TRBV7-9,TRBJ2-7,NA
TGTGCCAGCAGCCAGGGTTCGGCCAACGTCCTGACTTTC,CASSQGSANVLTF,NA,TRBV6-5,TRBJ2-6,NA
TGTGCCAGCAGATCCGGACAAGCCTACGAGCAGTACTTC,CASRSGQAYEQYF,once,TRBV6-5,TRBJ2-7,NA
TGTGCCAGCAGCCATGTGGGGGCTTCGAGAGATACGCAGTATTTT,CASSHVGASRDTQYF,NA,TRBV3-1/TRBV3-2,TRBJ2-3,NA
TGTGCCAGCAGCCGACAGGGTTGGGAGACCCAGTACTTC,CASSRQGWETQYF,NA,TRBV5-8,TRBJ2-5,TRBD1
TGTGCCAGCAGCCTCGGGACTGATAATTCACCCCTCCACTTT,CASSLGTDNSPLHF,NA,TRBV6-5,TRBJ1-6,NA
TGTGCCAGCAGCATACCCGGGGACAGGGTGAGCGTCTACACCTTC,CASSIPGDRVSVYTF,NA,TRBV7-2,TRBJ1-2,TRBD1
TGTGCCACCCAGATTTCTGGGGCCAACGTCCTGACTTTC,CATQISGANVLTF,NA,TRBV19,TRBJ2-6,NA